This record concerns one T cell receptor beta chain sequence. What it binds is not known. Unique molecular identifiers were used in preparing the TCRbeta library. TCRdb fed the PCR reads into MiXCR, producing one record per CDR3 protein. There are roughly 570,000 distinct CDR3 sequences in the sample; about a quarter occur only once, and 36% lies in the top ten. These data belong to a study of T-cell reconstitution after alpha-beta-depleted transplantation in children. Study results and limitations: Newly produced T cells mostly provided counts and TCRbeta diversity after one year, as hyperexpanded clones declined. Surviving recipient T cells and thymic progenitors accounted for the high day-60 TCRbeta diversity observed in some patients. Several hundred expanded graft clones reportedly gave rise to the alpha-beta T cells present about two months after transplant.

This CDR3 comprises 17 residues. The V and J ends lost 2 bases and 5 bases, in that order; junction bases with no gene match: 15. CDR1 is MNHEY and CDR2 is SVGAGI in the germline V gene. The source was PBMCs, collected before TCRalphabeta/CD19-depleted stem cell transplant. The origin of this receptor is a boy younger than two with Wiskott-Aldrich syndrome, due to receive a stem cell transplant. The chain employs TRBV6-5 and TRBJ2-7; 7 nucleotides agree with TRBD2. The CDR3 protein is CASSYLGKGGRPDEQYF. The CDR3 DNA sequence: TGTGCCAGCAGTTACCTGGGTAAAGGCGGGAGACCCGACGAGCAGTACTTC.